The TCR beta chain under discussion was sequenced for a study of blood T cell repertoires in COVID-19. V trimming: 3 bases; J trimming: 0 bases; junction bases outside the gene matches: 7. This CDR3 is 16 amino acids long. Germline CDR1 reads LGHDT; CDR2 reads YNNKEL (reference sequence). Data came from immunoSEQ multiplex PCR; TCRdb stores just in-frame clones and leaves some out. The sample yields some 150,000 clones, around 85% seen once. The chain has TRBV3-1 (or the pseudogene TRBV3-2) and TRBJ1-1, with 7 bases fitting TRBD1. The origin of this receptor is a woman aged 60-75 years with COVID-19, enrolled during active disease. Input material: peripheral blood. DNA of the CDR3: TGTGCCAGCAGCCAGGGGACAGTGCTCATGAACACTGAAGCTTTCTTT. Its translation: CASSQGTVLMNTEAFF.